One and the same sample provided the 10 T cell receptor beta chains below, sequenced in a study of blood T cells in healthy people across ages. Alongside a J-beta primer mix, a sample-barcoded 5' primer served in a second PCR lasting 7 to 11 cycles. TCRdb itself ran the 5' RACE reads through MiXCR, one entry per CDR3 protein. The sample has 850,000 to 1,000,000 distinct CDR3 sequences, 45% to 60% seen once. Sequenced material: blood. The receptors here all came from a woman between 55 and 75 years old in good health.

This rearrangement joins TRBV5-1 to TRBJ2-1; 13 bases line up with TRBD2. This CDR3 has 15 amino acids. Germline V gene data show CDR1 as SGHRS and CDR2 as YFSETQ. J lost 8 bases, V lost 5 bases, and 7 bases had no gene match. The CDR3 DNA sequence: TGCGCCAGCAGACTCGGACTAGCGGGAGCAGATGAGCAGTTCTTC. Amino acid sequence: CASRLGLAGADEQFF. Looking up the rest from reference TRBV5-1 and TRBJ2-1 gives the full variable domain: KAGVTQTPRYLIKTRGQQVTLSCSPISGHRSVSWYQQTPGQGLQFLFEYFSETQRNKGNFPGRFSGRQFSNSRSEMNVSTLELGDSALYLCASRLGLAGADEQFFGPGTRLTVL.

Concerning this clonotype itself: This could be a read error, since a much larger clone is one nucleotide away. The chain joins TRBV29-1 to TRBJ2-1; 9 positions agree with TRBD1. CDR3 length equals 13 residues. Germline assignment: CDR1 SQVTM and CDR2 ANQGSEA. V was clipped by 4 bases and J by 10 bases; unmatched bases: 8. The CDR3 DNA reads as TGCAGCGTTGCCGGGACAGGGTCCTACGAGCAGTTCTTC. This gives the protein CSVAGTGSYEQFF.

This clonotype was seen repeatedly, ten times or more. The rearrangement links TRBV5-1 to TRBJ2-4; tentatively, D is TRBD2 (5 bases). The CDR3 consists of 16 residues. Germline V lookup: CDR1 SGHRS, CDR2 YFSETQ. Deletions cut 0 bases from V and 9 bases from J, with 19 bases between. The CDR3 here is CASSLGATGSLTIQYF. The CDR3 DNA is TGCGCCAGCAGCTTGGGGGCAACGGGGTCCTTAACCATTCAGTACTTC. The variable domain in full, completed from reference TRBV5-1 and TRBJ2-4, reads KAGVTQTPRYLIKTRGQQVTLSCSPISGHRSVSWYQQTPGQGLQFLFEYFSETQRNKGNFPGRFSGRQFSNSRSEMNVSTLELGDSALYLCASSLGATGSLTIQYFGAGTRLSVL.

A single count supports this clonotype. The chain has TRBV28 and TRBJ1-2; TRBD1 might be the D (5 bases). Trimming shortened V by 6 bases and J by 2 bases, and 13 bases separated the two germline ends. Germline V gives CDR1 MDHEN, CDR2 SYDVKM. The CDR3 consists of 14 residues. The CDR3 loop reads CASRPQGLNYGYTF. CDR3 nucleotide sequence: TGTGCCAGCAGACCCCAGGGACTGAACTATGGCTACACCTTC.

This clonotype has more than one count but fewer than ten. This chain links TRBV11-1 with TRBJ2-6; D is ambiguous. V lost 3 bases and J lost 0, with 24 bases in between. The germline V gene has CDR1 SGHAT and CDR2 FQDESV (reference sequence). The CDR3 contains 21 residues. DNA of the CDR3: TGTGCCAGCAGCTTGGGATCCCCTCCATCTAAAATAATCTCTGGGGCCAACGTCCTGACTTTC. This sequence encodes CASSLGSPPSKIISGANVLTF.

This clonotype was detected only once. This CDR3 reads CASSWTPRNQPQHF. CDR3 DNA sequence: TGTGCCAGCAGTTGGACCCCCCGCAATCAGCCCCAGCATTTT. The rearrangement links TRBV28 to TRBJ1-5, with D hard to call. The V end was cut by 4 bases, the J end by 2 bases, with 9 bases between. Germline V lookup: CDR1 MDHEN, CDR2 SYDVKM. The CDR3 consists of 14 residues.

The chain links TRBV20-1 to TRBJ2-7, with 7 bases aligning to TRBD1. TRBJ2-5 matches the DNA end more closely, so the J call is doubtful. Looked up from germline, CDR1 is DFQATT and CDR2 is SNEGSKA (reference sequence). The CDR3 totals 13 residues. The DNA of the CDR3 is TGCAGTGCTGGCAGGACAGGCGGAGAGACCCAGTACTTC. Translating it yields CSAGRTGGETQYF.

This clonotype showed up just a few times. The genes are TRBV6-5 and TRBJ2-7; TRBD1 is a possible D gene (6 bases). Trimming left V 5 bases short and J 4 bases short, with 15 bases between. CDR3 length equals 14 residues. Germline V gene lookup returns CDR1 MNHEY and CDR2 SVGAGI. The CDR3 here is CASSDYGTTYEQYF. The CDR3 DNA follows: TGTGCCAGCAGTGACTACGGGACAACTTACGAGCAGTACTTC.

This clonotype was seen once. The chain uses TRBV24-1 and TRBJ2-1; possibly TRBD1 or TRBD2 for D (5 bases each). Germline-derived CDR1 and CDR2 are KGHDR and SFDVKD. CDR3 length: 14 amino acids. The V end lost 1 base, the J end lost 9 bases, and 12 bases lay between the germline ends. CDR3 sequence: CATSDLEGSAEQFF. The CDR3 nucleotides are TGTGCCACCAGTGATTTAGAGGGGTCAGCTGAGCAGTTCTTC.

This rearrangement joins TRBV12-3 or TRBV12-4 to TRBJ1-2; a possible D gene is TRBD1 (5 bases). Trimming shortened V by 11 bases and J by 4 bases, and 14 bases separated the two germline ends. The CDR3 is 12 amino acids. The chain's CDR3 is CALRGTIYGYTF. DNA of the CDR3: TGTGCCCTACGCGGGACGATCTATGGCTACACCTTC.